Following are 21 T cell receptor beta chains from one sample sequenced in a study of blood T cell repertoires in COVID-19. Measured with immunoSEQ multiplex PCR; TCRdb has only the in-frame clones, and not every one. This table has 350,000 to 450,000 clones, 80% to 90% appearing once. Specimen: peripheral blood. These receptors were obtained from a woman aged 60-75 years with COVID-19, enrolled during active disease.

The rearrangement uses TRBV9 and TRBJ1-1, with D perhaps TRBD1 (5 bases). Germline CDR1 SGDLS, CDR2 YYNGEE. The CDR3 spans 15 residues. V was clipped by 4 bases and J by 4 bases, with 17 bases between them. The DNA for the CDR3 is TGTGCCAGCAGCCCTTCCGGGGGTCCGGCCACTGAAGCTTTCTTT. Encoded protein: CASSPSGGPATEAFF.

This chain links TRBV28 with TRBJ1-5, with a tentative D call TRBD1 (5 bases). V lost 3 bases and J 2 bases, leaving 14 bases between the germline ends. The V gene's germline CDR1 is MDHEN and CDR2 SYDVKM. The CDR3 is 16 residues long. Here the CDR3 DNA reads TGTGCCAGCAGTTTCTACACGGGAGGGGGCAATCAGCCCCAGCATTTT. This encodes CASSFYTGGGNQPQHF.

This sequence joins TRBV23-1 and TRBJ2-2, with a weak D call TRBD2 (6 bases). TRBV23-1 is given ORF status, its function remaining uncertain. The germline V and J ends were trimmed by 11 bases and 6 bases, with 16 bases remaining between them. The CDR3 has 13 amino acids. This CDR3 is CACRGKAAGELFF. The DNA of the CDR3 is TGCGCCTGTCGGGGGAAAGCGGCCGGGGAGCTGTTTTTT.

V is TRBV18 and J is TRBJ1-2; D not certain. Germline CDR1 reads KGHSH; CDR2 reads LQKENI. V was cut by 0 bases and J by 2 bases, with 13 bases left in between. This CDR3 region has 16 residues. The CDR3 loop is CASSPPGRTENYGYTF. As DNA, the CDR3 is TGTGCCAGCTCACCACCGGGTCGCACAGAGAACTATGGCTACACCTTC.

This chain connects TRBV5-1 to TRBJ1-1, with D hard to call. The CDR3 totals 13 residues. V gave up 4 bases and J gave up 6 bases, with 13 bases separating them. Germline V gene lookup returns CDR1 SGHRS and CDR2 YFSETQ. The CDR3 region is CASSLSGISEAFF. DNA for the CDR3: TGCGCCAGCAGCCTGTCGGGGATCTCTGAAGCTTTCTTT.

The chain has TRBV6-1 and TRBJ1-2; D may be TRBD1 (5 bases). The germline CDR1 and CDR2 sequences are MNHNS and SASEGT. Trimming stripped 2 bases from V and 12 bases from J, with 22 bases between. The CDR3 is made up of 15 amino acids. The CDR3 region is CASSESGVQPGDDTF. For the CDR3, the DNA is TGTGCCAGCAGTGAAAGTGGGGTCCAACCGGGGGATGACACCTTC.

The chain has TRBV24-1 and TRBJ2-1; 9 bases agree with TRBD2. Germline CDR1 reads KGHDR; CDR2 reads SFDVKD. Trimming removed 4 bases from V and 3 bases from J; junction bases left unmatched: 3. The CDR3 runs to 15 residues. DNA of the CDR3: TGTGCCACCAGTGACCGTAGCGGGGGCTACAATGAGCAGTTCTTC. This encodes CATSDRSGGYNEQFF.

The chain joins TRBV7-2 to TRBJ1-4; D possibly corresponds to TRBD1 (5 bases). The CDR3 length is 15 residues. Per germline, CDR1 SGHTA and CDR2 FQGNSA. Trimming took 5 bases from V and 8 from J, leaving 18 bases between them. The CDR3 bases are TGTGCCAGCAGCCCCGGGATCGTGGGGGGAGAAAAACTGTTTTTT. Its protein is CASSPGIVGGEKLFF.

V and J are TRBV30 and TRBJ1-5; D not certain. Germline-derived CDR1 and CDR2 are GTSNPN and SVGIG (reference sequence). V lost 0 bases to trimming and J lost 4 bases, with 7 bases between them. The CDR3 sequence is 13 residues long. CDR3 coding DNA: TGTGCCTGGAGTGTACAACCTAATCAGCCCCAGCATTTT. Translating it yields CAWSVQPNQPQHF. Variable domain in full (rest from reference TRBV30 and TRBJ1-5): SQTIHQWPATLVQPVGSPLSLECTVEGTSNPNLYWYRQAAGRGLQLLFYSVGIGQISSEVPQNLSASRPQDRQFILSSKKLLLSDSGFYLCAWSVQPNQPQHFGDGTRLSIL.

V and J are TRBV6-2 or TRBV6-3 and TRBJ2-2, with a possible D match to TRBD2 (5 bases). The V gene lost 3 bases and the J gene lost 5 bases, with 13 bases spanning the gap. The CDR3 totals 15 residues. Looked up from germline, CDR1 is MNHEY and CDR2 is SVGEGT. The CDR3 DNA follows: TGTGCCAGCAGTTATCTGGCGAGAGGGACCGGGGAGCTGTTTTTT. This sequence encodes CASSYLARGTGELFF.

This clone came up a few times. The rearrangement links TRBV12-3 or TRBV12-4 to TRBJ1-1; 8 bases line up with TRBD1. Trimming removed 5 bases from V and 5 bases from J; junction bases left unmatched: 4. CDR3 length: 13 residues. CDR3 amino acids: CASSRTGRTEAFF. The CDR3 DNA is TGTGCCAGCAGTAGGACAGGGAGAACTGAAGCTTTCTTT.

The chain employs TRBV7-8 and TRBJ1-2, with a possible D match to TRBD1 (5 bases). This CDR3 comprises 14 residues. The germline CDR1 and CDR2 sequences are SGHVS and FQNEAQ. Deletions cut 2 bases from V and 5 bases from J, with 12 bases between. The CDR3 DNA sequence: TGTGCCAGCAGCTTATTACGGGGGTCATATGGCTACACCTTC. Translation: CASSLLRGSYGYTF. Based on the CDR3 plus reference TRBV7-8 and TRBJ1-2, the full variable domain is GAGVSQSPRYKVAKRGQDVALRCDPISGHVSLFWYQQALGQGPEFLTYFQNEAQLDKSGLPSDRFFAERPEGSVSTLKIQRTQQEDSAVYLCASSLLRGSYGYTFGSGTRLTVV.

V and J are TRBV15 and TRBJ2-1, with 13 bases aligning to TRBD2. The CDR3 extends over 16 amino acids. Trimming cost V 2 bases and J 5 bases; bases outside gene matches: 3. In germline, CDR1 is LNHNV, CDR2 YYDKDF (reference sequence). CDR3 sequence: CATSRSTSGGDNEQFF. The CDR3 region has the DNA TGTGCCACCAGCAGATCTACTAGCGGGGGGGACAATGAGCAGTTCTTC.

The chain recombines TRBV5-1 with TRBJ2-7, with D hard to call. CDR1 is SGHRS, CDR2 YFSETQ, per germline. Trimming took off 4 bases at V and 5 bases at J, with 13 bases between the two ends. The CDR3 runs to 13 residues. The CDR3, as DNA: TGCGCCAGCAGCCGCGACACGATGAACGAGCAGTACTTC. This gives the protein CASSRDTMNEQYF. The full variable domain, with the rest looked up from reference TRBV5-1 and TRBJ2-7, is KAGVTQTPRYLIKTRGQQVTLSCSPISGHRSVSWYQQTPGQGLQFLFEYFSETQRNKGNFPGRFSGRQFSNSRSEMNVSTLELGDSALYLCASSRDTMNEQYFGPGTRLTVT.

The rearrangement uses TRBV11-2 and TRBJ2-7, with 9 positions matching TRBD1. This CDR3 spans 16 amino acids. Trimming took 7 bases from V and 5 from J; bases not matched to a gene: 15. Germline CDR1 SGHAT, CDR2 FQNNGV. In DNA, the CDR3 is TGTGCCAGCACTCTAGATCTAGGACAGGGGCGGGACGAGCAGTACTTC. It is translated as CASTLDLGQGRDEQYF.

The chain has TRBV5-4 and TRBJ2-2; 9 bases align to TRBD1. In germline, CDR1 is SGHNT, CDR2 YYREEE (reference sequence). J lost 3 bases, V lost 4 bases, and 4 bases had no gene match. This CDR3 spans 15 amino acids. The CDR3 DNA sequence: TGTGCCAGCAGCACCCGGGACAGGGACACCGGGGAGCTGTTTTTT. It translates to CASSTRDRDTGELFF.

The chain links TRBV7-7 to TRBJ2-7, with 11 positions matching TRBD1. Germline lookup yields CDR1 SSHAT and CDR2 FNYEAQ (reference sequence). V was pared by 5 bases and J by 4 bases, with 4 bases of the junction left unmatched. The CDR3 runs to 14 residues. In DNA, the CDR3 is TGTGCCAGCAGCCACGGGACAGGGGGATACGAGCAGTACTTC. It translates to CASSHGTGGYEQYF.

CDR3 in amino acids: CASSFPGGPYGYTF. CDR3 sequence (DNA): TGCGCCAGCAGTTTTCCAGGGGGCCCCTATGGCTACACCTTC. The gene calls are TRBV5-1 and TRBJ1-2, with 8 bases that match TRBD1. The CDR3 totals 14 residues. J gave up 4 bases and V 5 bases, and 7 bases lay outside the gene matches. The germline gives CDR1 SGHRS, CDR2 YFSETQ.

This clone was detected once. CDR3 region: CASSRYTGGHQPQHF. CDR3 in DNA: TGTGCCAGCAGCCGCTACACAGGGGGGCATCAGCCCCAGCATTTT. The chain has TRBV5-6 and TRBJ1-5; 8 bases agree with TRBD1. J was trimmed by 5 bases and V by 4 bases; bases with no gene match: 8. Germline V gives CDR1 SGHDT, CDR2 YYEEEE. The CDR3 is made up of 15 amino acids.

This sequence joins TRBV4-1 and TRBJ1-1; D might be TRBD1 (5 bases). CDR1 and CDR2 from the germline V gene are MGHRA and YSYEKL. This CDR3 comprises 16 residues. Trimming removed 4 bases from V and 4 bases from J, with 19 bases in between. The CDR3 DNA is TGCGCCAGCAGCCCACCGCAGCGGGGGGAGGGCACTGAAGCTTTCTTT. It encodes CASSPPQRGEGTEAFF.

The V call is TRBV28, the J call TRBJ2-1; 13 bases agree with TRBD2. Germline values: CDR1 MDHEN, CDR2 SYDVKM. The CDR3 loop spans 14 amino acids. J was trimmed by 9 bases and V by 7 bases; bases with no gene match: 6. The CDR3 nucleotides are TGTGCCAGCAAAACTAGCGGGGGGGCCGGTGAGCAGTTCTTC. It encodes CASKTSGGAGEQFF.